These 28 T cell receptor beta chains were sequenced from one sample in a study of T-cell reconstitution after alpha-beta-depleted transplantation in children. For TCRbeta, the library was prepared with unique molecular identifiers. TCRdb reprocessed the PCR reads with MiXCR, giving one entry per CDR3 protein. Among hundreds of thousands of distinct CDR3 sequences listed, 6.5% to 9% were seen once. This specimen consisted of PBMCs, mostly from graft donor cells, obtained 180 days after TCRalphabeta/CD19-depleted stem cell transplant. These receptor sequences come from a male patient younger than 18 who had a stem cell transplant for acute lymphoblastic leukemia, so the T cells may come from the graft donor.

This clonotype came up many times. The chain joins TRBV7-3 to TRBJ1-4; D remains unclear. Germline lookup yields CDR1 SGHTA and CDR2 FQGTGA. V was shortened by 1 base and J by 6 bases, with 9 bases between the two germline ends. The CDR3 consists of 14 residues. Here the CDR3 DNA reads TGTGCCAGCAGCTTAAGGAGGGTCCATGAAAAACTGTTTTTT. This translates into CASSLRRVHEKLFF.

This clonotype showed up many times. The chain couples TRBV5-1 to TRBJ2-3; D call uncertain. The germline CDR1 and CDR2 sequences are SGHRS and YFSETQ. V was clipped by 2 bases and J by 1 base, with 5 bases between them. The CDR3 runs 13 residues. The chain's CDR3 is CASSFGGTDTQYF. The CDR3 coding sequence is TGCGCCAGCAGCTTTGGTGGCACAGATACGCAGTATTTT.

This clonotype was counted many times. This chain links TRBV28 with TRBJ2-3, with 9 positions matching TRBD1. Trimming cost V 7 bases and J 0 bases; bases outside gene matches: 8. The CDR3 totals 16 residues. Germline CDR1 reads MDHEN; CDR2 reads SYDVKM. The DNA for the CDR3 is TGTGCCAGCAACCCCGGACAGGGGTATAGCACAGATACGCAGTATTTT. This sequence encodes CASNPGQGYSTDTQYF.

This clonotype has at least ten counts. The chain has TRBV4-3 and TRBJ1-1, with D maybe TRBD1 (5 bases). Germline loops: CDR1 LGHNA, CDR2 YSLEER. This CDR3 is 15 amino acids long. Trimming removed 1 base from V and 1 base from J, with 10 bases in between. The CDR3 here is CASSQGSGRNTEAFF. CDR3 sequence (DNA): TGCGCCAGCAGCCAAGGTTCGGGGCGGAACACTGAAGCTTTCTTT.

Notes on this clonotype: Just one base apart from a much larger clone, this may be a read error. CDR3 DNA sequence: TGTGCCAGCAGCCCTGGTCGTGAGCGGTTCTTC. This gives the protein CASSPGRERFF. The chain is built from TRBV4-2 and TRBJ2-1; D not certain. Germline assignment: CDR1 LGHNA and CDR2 YNFKEQ. The CDR3 runs 11 residues.

This clonotype appeared many times. The chain employs TRBV28 and TRBJ2-7, with 10 bases fitting TRBD1. The trim removed 8 bases at V and 5 bases at J, leaving 12 bases unmatched. Germline values: CDR1 MDHEN, CDR2 SYDVKM. This CDR3 region has 15 residues. The CDR3 DNA reads TGTGCCAGCTCCTTAGGGGGACAGGGGAGTAACGAGCAGTACTTC. This sequence encodes CASSLGGQGSNEQYF.

The table lists this clonotype with many counts. The genes are TRBV28 and TRBJ2-3, with 13 bases fitting TRBD2. Germline CDR1 MDHEN, CDR2 SYDVKM. J was trimmed by 2 bases and V by 1 base; bases with no gene match: 12. CDR3 length equals 20 residues. The CDR3 protein is CASSLFPGSTSGGLTDTQYF. In DNA form, the CDR3 reads TGTGCCAGCAGTTTATTCCCAGGCTCGACTAGCGGGGGGCTCACAGATACGCAGTATTTT.

A word on this clonotype: A clone one base away is much larger, so this may be a read error. V is TRBV7-4 and J is TRBJ2-3, with D perhaps TRBD2 (5 bases). In germline, CDR1 is SGHVT, CDR2 SQSDAQ. There are 14 residues in the CDR3. This chain's CDR3 is CASSLRSVGDTQNF. CDR3 nucleotide sequence: TGTGCCAGCAGCTTACGGTCGGTCGGGGATACGCAGAATTTT.

In its sample, this clonotype was seen many times. V usage is TRBV7-2 and J usage is TRBJ2-1, with 12 bases matching TRBD2. CDR1 is SGHTA and CDR2 is FQGNSA in the germline V gene. Trimming at V came to 5 bases and at J to 7 bases, leaving 6 bases not matched to a gene. The CDR3 contains 15 residues. The CDR3 nucleotides read TGTGCCAGCAGCCGTCTAGCGGGGGGGCTAAATGAGCAGTTCTTC. This codes for CASSRLAGGLNEQFF.

The rearrangement links TRBV30 to TRBJ2-7, with 11 positions matching TRBD2. This CDR3 is 17 amino acids long. Germline assignment: CDR1 GTSNPN and CDR2 SVGIG (reference sequence). After removal of 6 bases from V and 5 bases from J, the junction contained 18 bases not matched to a gene. The CDR3: CACRLVATSGKQNEQYF. In nucleotides, the CDR3 is TGTGCCTGCAGGCTCGTGGCGACTAGCGGGAAGCAGAACGAGCAGTACTTC.

At least ten counts were recorded for this clonotype. J is TRBJ2-1 and V is TRBV11-2; D is uncertain. The CDR3 contains 12 residues. V was cut by 5 bases and J by 12 bases, with 14 bases left in between. Germline-derived CDR1 and CDR2 are SGHAT and FQNNGV. The CDR3 nucleotides are TGTGCCAGCAGCCCTAGTGGGCGGAGGCAGTTCTTC. Protein sequence: CASSPSGRRQFF.

Ten or more counts support this clonotype. This chain joins TRBV3-1 and TRBJ1-5; no reliable D call. This CDR3 is built from 13 residues. Germline CDR1 LGHDT, CDR2 YNNKEL (reference sequence). Trimming took 0 bases from V and 7 from J, leaving 7 bases between them. The CDR3 protein is CASSQEPGQPQHF. DNA of the CDR3: TGTGCCAGCAGCCAAGAACCGGGCCAGCCCCAGCATTTT.

The chain is built from TRBV4-3 and TRBJ1-2; possible D gene TRBD1, 5 bases. Trimming stripped 1 base from V and 3 bases from J, with 21 bases between. CDR3 length: 18 amino acids. Per germline, CDR1 LGHNA and CDR2 YSLEER. This chain's CDR3 is CASSQVGTERRRDYGYTF. In nucleotides, the CDR3 is TGCGCCAGCAGCCAAGTCGGGACCGAAAGGCGGCGGGACTATGGCTACACCTTC.

This clonotype was seen more than once but under ten times. This chain connects TRBV20-1 to TRBJ2-7; tentative D call: TRBD2 (7 bases). The V gene lost 5 bases and the J gene lost 3 bases, with 17 bases spanning the gap. Looked up from germline, CDR1 is DFQATT and CDR2 is SNEGSKA (reference sequence). The CDR3 contains 14 residues. The CDR3 coding sequence is TGCAGTGCTCCTACCGGGGGGACACACTACGAGCAGTACTTC. It codes for CSAPTGGTHYEQYF.

This clonotype was detected once. CDR3: CASSVGNPHNEQFF. DNA of the CDR3: TGTGCCAGCAGCGTAGGCAATCCCCACAATGAGCAGTTCTTC. The rearrangement links TRBV9 to TRBJ2-1, with no clear D. With 0 bases removed from V and 5 bases from J, the gap between germline ends came to 9 bases. Germline values: CDR1 SGDLS, CDR2 YYNGEE. This CDR3 has 14 residues.

This clonotype showed up many times. V usage is TRBV27 and J usage is TRBJ2-1; D gene ambiguous. CDR3 length: 13 amino acids. V shed 5 bases and J shed 3 bases, with 8 bases lying between them. Germline values: CDR1 MNHEY, CDR2 SMNVEV (reference sequence). The CDR3 protein is CASSLLDYNEQFF. DNA of the CDR3: TGTGCCAGCAGTCTCCTAGACTACAATGAGCAGTTCTTC.

This clonotype was observed at least ten times. The rearrangement joins TRBV15 to TRBJ1-2, with TRBD1 matching over 9 bases. This CDR3 spans 14 amino acids. CDR1 and CDR2 (germline): LNHNV, YYDKDF (reference sequence). With 9 bases clipped from V and 4 bases from J, the junction kept 9 bases outside the gene matches. CDR3 nucleotide sequence: TGTGCCACTAGGCCCGGGACAGGGCCCTATGGCTACACCTTC. Its translation: CATRPGTGPYGYTF. The full variable domain, its missing parts supplied by reference TRBV15 and TRBJ1-2, is DAMVIQNPRYQVTQFGKPVTLSCSQTLNHNVMYWYQQKSSQAPKLLFHYYDKDFNNEADTPDNFQSRRPNTSFCFLDIRSPGLGDTAMYLCATRPGTGPYGYTFGSGTRLTVV.

A remark on this clonotype: This sequence may be a read error, since a much larger clone differs from it by one base. This sequence joins TRBV5-1 and TRBJ2-5, with 10 positions matching TRBD2. V was pared by 1 base and J by 1 base, with 7 bases of the junction left unmatched. This CDR3 has 17 amino acids. Germline assignment: CDR1 SGHRS and CDR2 YFSETQ. CDR3 in DNA: TGCGCCAGCAGCTTGATGGCTAGCGGGAGCCGCCAAGAGACCCAGTACTTC. This gives the protein CASSLMASGSRQETQYF.

This clonotype was seen many times. The chain carries TRBV5-5 and TRBJ2-1; TRBD2 matches at 9 bases. Germline V gene sequence: CDR1 SGHKS, CDR2 YYEKEE (reference sequence). This CDR3 is 16 amino acids long. After removal of 2 bases from V and 2 bases from J, the junction contained 5 bases not matched to a gene. Here the CDR3 reads CASSFSGGRAYNEQFF. The CDR3 bases are TGTGCCAGCAGCTTTAGTGGCGGGAGGGCCTACAATGAGCAGTTCTTC.

This clonotype has a single count. A much larger clonotype is one base distant, so this may be a read error. The chain combines TRBV20-1 with TRBJ2-2; D is possibly TRBD2 (5 bases). V was pared by 3 bases and J by 6 bases, with 14 bases between. Germline V lookup: CDR1 DFQATT, CDR2 SNEGSKA (reference sequence). The CDR3 runs 14 residues. This chain's CDR3 is CSARGGQLSGELFF. The CDR3, as DNA: TGCAGTGCTAGGGGCGGGCAATTGTCCGGGGAGCTGTTTTTT.

This clonotype was seen repeatedly, ten times or more. CDR3 DNA sequence: TGTGCCAGCCTGCCCGGGACTAGCGGGAGATTCCTCTACGAGCAGTACTTC. This translates into CASLPGTSGRFLYEQYF. The chain has TRBV5-5 and TRBJ2-7; 14 positions match TRBD2. There are 17 residues in the CDR3. CDR1 and CDR2 from the germline V gene are SGHKS and YYEKEE (reference sequence). With V trimmed by 7 bases and J by 3 bases, 12 bases remained unmatched.

At least ten counts were recorded for this clonotype. The V call is TRBV7-8, the J call TRBJ2-1; tentatively, D is TRBD2 (6 bases). CDR1 is SGHVS and CDR2 is FQNEAQ in the germline V gene. V was cut by 4 bases and J by 0 bases, with 13 bases left in between. CDR3 length equals 16 residues. CDR3 bases: TGTGCCAGCAGCTCCCTAGCGCCCAGCTCCTACAATGAGCAGTTCTTC. Translating it yields CASSSLAPSSYNEQFF.

This clonotype was seen ten or more times. The chain recombines TRBV20-1 with TRBJ2-7; a possible D gene is TRBD2 (6 bases). Germline assignment: CDR1 DFQATT and CDR2 SNEGSKA (reference sequence). This CDR3 spans 13 amino acids. V lost 6 bases and J lost 0, with 12 bases in between. The CDR3 region is CSAPGTHSYEQYF. DNA for the CDR3: TGCAGTGCCCCGGGGACTCACTCCTACGAGCAGTACTTC.

This clonotype has ten or more counts. The J gene is TRBJ2-7, the V gene TRBV11-2; 7 bases map to TRBD2. This CDR3 has 12 amino acids. CDR1 is SGHAT and CDR2 is FQNNGV in the germline V gene. V gave up 7 bases and J gave up 7 bases; unmatched junction bases: 7. The CDR3 DNA follows: TGTGCCAGCAACGCGGCCGGGGGGGAGCAGTACTTC. The encoded protein is CASNAAGGEQYF.

This clonotype was found many times. The CDR3, as DNA: TGTGCCAGCAGCTTCGTTGGCAAAACGAACACCGGGGAGCTGTTTTTT. The encoded protein is CASSFVGKTNTGELFF. The chain joins TRBV5-6 to TRBJ2-2; D is uncertain. This CDR3 is 16 amino acids long. Germline V CDR1 and CDR2: SGHDT, YYEEEE. With 2 bases removed from V and 0 bases from J, the gap between germline ends came to 11 bases.

The chain joins TRBV20-1 to TRBJ2-5; D is ambiguous. Germline V lookup: CDR1 DFQATT, CDR2 SNEGSKA (reference sequence). Trimming took 0 bases from V and 5 from J, leaving 19 bases between them. The CDR3 sequence is 16 residues long. CDR3 nucleotide sequence: TGCAGTGCTAGAGATCCAGCTGGCCCACCAAAGGAGACCCAGTACTTC. Protein sequence: CSARDPAGPPKETQYF.

In this sample, this clonotype turned up a few times. The CDR3: CASSFSGPLGNEQFF. CDR3 sequence (DNA): TGTGCCAGCAGCTTCAGCGGTCCCTTGGGGAATGAGCAGTTCTTC. The chain links TRBV7-9 to TRBJ2-1; TRBD2 is a possible D gene (5 bases). The CDR3 is 15 amino acids. Germline V gene lookup returns CDR1 SEHNR and CDR2 FQNEAQ (reference sequence). Trimming cost V 3 bases and J 7 bases, with 16 bases left between them.

Ten or more counts support this clonotype. The V call is TRBV12-3 or TRBV12-4, the J call TRBJ2-1; 8 bases match TRBD2. This CDR3 is 14 amino acids long. V gave up 5 bases and J gave up 6 bases; unmatched junction bases: 6. In DNA, the CDR3 is TGTGCCAGCAGTAGGACTAGCCTCTCCAATGAGCAGTTCTTC. Its protein is CASSRTSLSNEQFF.